Below are 28 T cell receptor beta chains sequenced from a single sample in a study of blood T cell repertoires in COVID-19. The repertoire was sequenced with immunoSEQ multiplex PCR; TCRdb's copy has only in-frame clones and lacks some. The sample has 60,000 to 85,000 clones; about four fifths are singletons. The specimen was peripheral blood. Receptors were obtained from a man in his 70s who had recovered from COVID-19.

The V and J genes are TRBV27 and TRBJ2-1, with 8 positions matching TRBD2. The CDR3 length is 17 residues. J gave up 4 bases and V 1 base, and 9 bases lay outside the gene matches. CDR1 and CDR2 from the germline V gene are MNHEY and SMNVEV (reference sequence). For the CDR3, the DNA is TGTGCCAGCAGTTTATTGCTAGCGGGTCCCTTATACAATGAGCAGTTCTTC. Translating it yields CASSLLLAGPLYNEQFF.

The chain joins TRBV6-4 to TRBJ2-1; D gene uncertain. V was pared by 4 bases and J by 5 bases, with 12 bases between. CDR1 is MRHNA and CDR2 is SNTAGT in the germline V gene. CDR3 length: 14 amino acids. The CDR3: CASSAESFDNEQFF. CDR3 DNA: TGTGCCAGCAGTGCAGAATCGTTCGACAATGAGCAGTTCTTC.

This clone appeared once. The chain has TRBV25-1 and TRBJ2-7; the D is unclear. CDR3 length: 14 residues. Germline V lookup: CDR1 MGHDK, CDR2 SYGVNS. Trimming stripped 6 bases from V and 3 bases from J, with 15 bases between. Here the CDR3 DNA reads TGTGCCAGCAGGGGCCATGGAAATGACTACGAGCAGTACTTC. Its translation: CASRGHGNDYEQYF.

The gene calls are TRBV7-7 and TRBJ2-7; TRBD2 matches 8 bases. V lost 5 bases to trimming and J lost 3 bases; unmatched junction nucleotides: 12. The CDR3 runs 16 residues. Germline V gives CDR1 SSHAT, CDR2 FNYEAQ (reference sequence). CDR3 nucleotides: TGTGCCAGCAGCCCCGGGGGTAGCGGGGCGGGCTACGAGCAGTACTTC. Translating it yields CASSPGGSGAGYEQYF.

This clone was observed a handful of times. The chain links TRBV5-1 to TRBJ2-2; D gene unclear. Germline-derived CDR1 and CDR2 are SGHRS and YFSETQ. The CDR3 loop spans 14 amino acids. The V and J ends lost 1 base and 4 bases respectively, with 8 bases between them. CDR3 in amino acids: CASSLLQLTGELFF. Written as DNA, the CDR3 is TGCGCCAGCAGCTTGCTACAGCTCACCGGGGAGCTGTTTTTT.

The genes are TRBV24-1 and TRBJ1-6, with D possibly TRBD1 on 5 matching bases. V shed 4 bases and J shed 10 bases, with 13 bases lying between them. The CDR3 extends over 14 amino acids. Per germline, CDR1 KGHDR and CDR2 SFDVKD. The CDR3 sequence is CATSDAGDRSPLHF. The CDR3, as DNA: TGTGCCACCAGTGACGCGGGGGATCGATCACCCCTCCACTTT.

This chain joins TRBV10-3 and TRBJ1-1; D unclear. V gave up 8 bases and J gave up 0 bases, with 25 bases separating them. CDR3 length: 18 amino acids. Germline assignment: CDR1 ENHRY and CDR2 SYGVKD. Here the CDR3 DNA reads TGTGCCATCGGAGAGCGGATCGGGAGAAGGGAAATGAACACTGAAGCTTTCTTT. This sequence encodes CAIGERIGRREMNTEAFF.

This rearrangement joins TRBV20-1 to TRBJ2-7; 10 bases agree with TRBD2. The CDR3 has 15 residues. Germline CDR1 reads DFQATT; CDR2 reads SNEGSKA (reference sequence). J lost 0 bases, V lost 3 bases, and 5 bases had no gene match. CDR3 in DNA: TGCAGTGCTAGTAAGCTAGCGGGAGCCTCCTACGAGCAGTACTTC. Encoded protein: CSASKLAGASYEQYF.

The V and J genes are TRBV7-2 and TRBJ2-6; no clear D gene. Germline-derived CDR1 and CDR2 are SGHTA and FQGNSA. With 3 bases removed from V and 1 base from J, the gap between germline ends came to 4 bases. This CDR3 region has 14 residues. This CDR3 reads CASSFTSGANVLTF. CDR3 nucleotides: TGTGCCAGCAGCTTCACTTCTGGGGCCAACGTCCTGACTTTC.

The chain combines TRBV4-1 with TRBJ2-7; D possibly corresponds to TRBD2 (5 bases). The ends were cut back, 0 bases at V and 4 bases at J, with 13 bases in the middle. CDR1 MGHRA and CDR2 YSYEKL come from the germline V gene. The CDR3 totals 15 residues. The CDR3 sequence is CASSQETGRGYEQYF. CDR3 sequence (DNA): TGCGCCAGCAGCCAAGAAACCGGACGCGGGTACGAGCAGTACTTC.

This sequence joins TRBV11-2 and TRBJ2-7, with 8 positions matching TRBD1. Trimming cost V 5 bases and J 6 bases; bases outside gene matches: 15. The CDR3 covers 16 residues. Per germline, CDR1 SGHAT and CDR2 FQNNGV. CDR3: CASSLSQGAGGSEQYF. Here the CDR3 DNA reads TGTGCCAGCAGCCTATCCCAGGGGGCAGGGGGGAGCGAGCAGTACTTC.

The chain links TRBV7-9 to TRBJ1-1; D possibly corresponds to TRBD1 (5 bases). The CDR3 is made up of 13 amino acids. Germline lookup yields CDR1 SEHNR and CDR2 FQNEAQ (reference sequence). V was pared by 4 bases and J by 6 bases, with 12 bases between. The CDR3 DNA sequence: TGTGCCAGCAGCTCGACAGAAGGTCCTGAAGCTTTCTTT. Protein product: CASSSTEGPEAFF.

The chain links TRBV7-9 to TRBJ1-1; 9 bases agree with TRBD1. J was trimmed by 4 bases and V by 5 bases; bases with no gene match: 2. From germline, CDR1 is SEHNR and CDR2 FQNEAQ (reference sequence). CDR3 length: 13 residues. The CDR3 is CASSQTGGTEAFF. The CDR3 DNA reads TGTGCCAGCAGCCAGACAGGGGGCACTGAAGCTTTCTTT. The full variable domain, completed using reference TRBV7-9 and TRBJ1-1, is DTGVSQNPRHKITKRGQNVTFRCDPISEHNRLYWYRQTLGQGPEFLTYFQNEAQLEKSRLLSDRFSAERPKGSFSTLEIQRTEQGDSAMYLCASSQTGGTEAFFGQGTRLTVV.

DNA for the CDR3: TGTGCCAGCAGTTCCAAATCGGACAGGGCCTACGAGCAGTACTTC. Residues: CASSSKSDRAYEQYF. This chain links TRBV5-4 with TRBJ2-7; 8 bases map to TRBD1. Germline CDR1 SGHNT, CDR2 YYREEE (reference sequence). The CDR3 has 15 residues. J gave up 2 bases and V 5 bases, and 9 bases lay outside the gene matches.

Notes on this clone: Other DNA sequences from this sample encode an identical CDR3 as well. The chain has TRBV18 and TRBJ1-2; perhaps TRBD1 as D (5 bases). The CDR3 contains 16 residues. Between the trimmed V and J ends, which lost 2 bases and 2 bases, there was a span of 15 bases. Germline assignment: CDR1 KGHSH and CDR2 LQKENI. The DNA of the CDR3 is TGTGCCAGCTCACCAAGTGGGGGGACGGCGAACTATGGCTACACCTTC. As protein: CASSPSGGTANYGYTF.

The chain combines TRBV3-1 (or the pseudogene TRBV3-2) with TRBJ1-5; D uncertain. CDR3 length: 12 residues. V lost 2 bases and J lost 4, with 3 bases in between. The germline CDR1 and CDR2 sequences are LGHDT and YNNKEL (reference sequence). The CDR3 nucleotides read TGTGCCAGCAGCCAAACTAATCAGCCCCAGCATTTT. Translated, it gives CASSQTNQPQHF.

This rearrangement joins TRBV20-1 to TRBJ2-3, with TRBD2 as a possible D gene (6 bases). From germline, CDR1 is DFQATT and CDR2 SNEGSKA (reference sequence). Between the trimmed V and J ends, which lost 3 bases and 4 bases, there was a span of 20 bases. The CDR3 has 16 residues. Written as DNA, the CDR3 is TGCAGTGCTAGTCAAGGACACGGGCGGGACCCAGATACGCAGTATTTT. Protein sequence: CSASQGHGRDPDTQYF.

The V gene is TRBV3-1 (or the pseudogene TRBV3-2), the J gene TRBJ2-5; D gene ambiguous. CDR1 is LGHDT, CDR2 YNNKEL, per germline (reference sequence). With 2 bases removed from V and 5 bases from J, the gap between germline ends came to 9 bases. The CDR3 sequence is 13 residues long. The CDR3 spells CASSQQVQETQYF. The CDR3 bases are TGTGCCAGCAGCCAACAGGTCCAGGAGACCCAGTACTTC.

V and J are TRBV7-2 and TRBJ2-7; D is possibly TRBD2 (5 bases). The CDR3 contains 13 residues. CDR1 and CDR2 from the germline V gene are SGHTA and FQGNSA. Deletions cut 1 base from V and 6 bases from J, with 10 bases between. DNA for the CDR3: TGTGCCAGCAGCTTAGGGACTCCGACCGAGCAGTACTTC. Residues: CASSLGTPTEQYF.

V gene TRBV5-1 combines with J gene TRBJ2-7; 8 bases fit TRBD1. After removal of 4 bases from V and 2 bases from J, the junction contained 5 bases not matched to a gene. Germline assignment: CDR1 SGHRS and CDR2 YFSETQ. There are 14 residues in the CDR3. In nucleotides, the CDR3 is TGCGCCAGCAGCCCGGACAGGGCCCCCTACGAGCAGTACTTC. This codes for CASSPDRAPYEQYF. The variable domain in full, completed from reference TRBV5-1 and TRBJ2-7, reads KAGVTQTPRYLIKTRGQQVTLSCSPISGHRSVSWYQQTPGQGLQFLFEYFSETQRNKGNFPGRFSGRQFSNSRSEMNVSTLELGDSALYLCASSPDRAPYEQYFGPGTRLTVT.

In this sample, this clone turned up a few times. The V and J genes are TRBV5-4 and TRBJ1-2, with 8 positions matching TRBD1. The length of the CDR3 is 15 residues. The germline CDR1 and CDR2 sequences are SGHNT and YYREEE (reference sequence). With 0 bases clipped from V and 4 bases from J, the junction kept 5 bases outside the gene matches. The CDR3 region is CASSLGRGQVYGYTF. In DNA, the CDR3 is TGTGCCAGCAGCTTGGGCAGGGGGCAGGTCTATGGCTACACCTTC.

The chain combines TRBV19 with TRBJ1-2; TRBD1 matches at 9 bases. With 5 bases clipped from V and 7 bases from J, the junction kept 8 bases outside the gene matches. CDR3 size: 14 residues. The V gene's germline CDR1 is LNHDA and CDR2 SQIVND (reference sequence). CDR3 residues: CASSVRDRVFGYTF. For the CDR3, the DNA is TGTGCCAGTAGTGTCCGGGACAGGGTTTTTGGCTACACCTTC. The full variable domain, with the rest looked up from reference TRBV19 and TRBJ1-2, is DGGITQSPKYLFRKEGQNVTLSCEQNLNHDAMYWYRQDPGQGLRLIYYSQIVNDFQKGDIAEGYSVSREKKESFPLTVTSAQKNPTAFYLCASSVRDRVFGYTFGSGTRLTVV.

The CDR3 spells CASSQQGQAFYGYTF. In nucleotides, the CDR3 is TGTGCCAGCAGCCAACAGGGACAAGCATTCTATGGCTACACCTTC. This chain joins TRBV7-9 and TRBJ1-2, with D maybe TRBD1 (6 bases). This CDR3 has 15 amino acids. Germline CDR1 SEHNR, CDR2 FQNEAQ (reference sequence). V lost 5 bases and J lost 4, with 17 bases in between.

The chain couples TRBV6-1 to TRBJ2-1; 9 positions agree with TRBD2. This CDR3 is built from 17 residues. The germline CDR1 and CDR2 sequences are MNHNS and SASEGT. V shed 2 bases, J shed 2 bases, and the junction held 7 bases outside the gene matches. The CDR3 sequence: CASSEFGASGTYNEQFF. The CDR3 DNA reads TGTGCCAGCAGTGAATTCGGCGCTAGCGGGACCTACAATGAGCAGTTCTTC.

The chain is built from TRBV9 and TRBJ1-4, with 8 bases fitting TRBD1. V dropped 4 bases and J dropped 2; count of bases not matched to a gene: 7. The CDR3 runs 16 residues. Germline CDR1 reads SGDLS; CDR2 reads YYNGEE. The CDR3 DNA reads TGTGCCAGCAGCCTGACGACAGGGGCCACTAATGAAAAACTGTTTTTT. It translates to CASSLTTGATNEKLFF.

This chain links TRBV7-8 with TRBJ2-5; a weak D match, TRBD2 (6 bases). The V gene's germline CDR1 is SGHVS and CDR2 FQNEAQ. V gave up 8 bases and J gave up 2 bases, with 12 bases separating them. The CDR3 has 13 residues. DNA for the CDR3: TGTGCCAGCGAAGAGCGGGTACAAGAGACCCAGTACTTC. This sequence encodes CASEERVQETQYF.

As DNA, the CDR3 is TGTGCCAGCAGCGGAAGGACTAGCGGGAAAGTGGATACGCAGTATTTT. This gives the protein CASSGRTSGKVDTQYF. The V call is TRBV6-2 or TRBV6-3, the J call TRBJ2-3; 12 positions match TRBD2. There are 16 residues in the CDR3. CDR1 is MNHEY, CDR2 SVGEGT, per germline. Losses at the gene ends were 6 bases for V and 6 bases for J; bases not matched to a gene: 10.

The chain combines TRBV5-5 with TRBJ1-2; TRBD1 matches 7 bases. V shed 3 bases and J 10 bases; nucleotides not matched to a gene: 18. In germline, CDR1 is SGHKS, CDR2 YYEKEE (reference sequence). The CDR3 is 16 amino acids. The DNA for the CDR3 is TGTGCCAGCAGCTCCGCAGGCGACAGGGCTTCTTCGGTCTACACCTTC. It is translated as CASSSAGDRASSVYTF.